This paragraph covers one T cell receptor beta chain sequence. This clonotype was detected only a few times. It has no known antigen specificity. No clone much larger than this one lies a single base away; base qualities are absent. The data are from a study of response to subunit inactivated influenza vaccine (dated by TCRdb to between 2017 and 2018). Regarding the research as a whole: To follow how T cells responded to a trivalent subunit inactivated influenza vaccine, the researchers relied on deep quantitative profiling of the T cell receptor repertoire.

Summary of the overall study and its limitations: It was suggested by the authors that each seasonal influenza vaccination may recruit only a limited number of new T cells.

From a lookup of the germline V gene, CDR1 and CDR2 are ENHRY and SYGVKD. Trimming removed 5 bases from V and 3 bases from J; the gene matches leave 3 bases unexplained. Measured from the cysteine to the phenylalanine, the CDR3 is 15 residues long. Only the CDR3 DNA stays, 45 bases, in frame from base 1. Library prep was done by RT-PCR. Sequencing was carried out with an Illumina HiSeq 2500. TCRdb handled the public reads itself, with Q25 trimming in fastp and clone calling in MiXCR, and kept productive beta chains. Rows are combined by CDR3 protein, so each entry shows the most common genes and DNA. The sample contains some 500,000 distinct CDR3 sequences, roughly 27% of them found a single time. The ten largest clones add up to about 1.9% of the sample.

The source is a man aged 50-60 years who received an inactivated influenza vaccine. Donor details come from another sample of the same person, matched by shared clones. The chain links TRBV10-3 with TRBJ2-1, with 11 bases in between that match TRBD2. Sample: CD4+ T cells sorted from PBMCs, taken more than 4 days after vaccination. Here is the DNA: TGTGCCATCAGTTTTAGCGGGGGGGGCTACAATGAGCAGTTCTTC. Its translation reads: CAISFSGGGYNEQFF.